The sequence of this T cell receptor (beta chain) was determined in a study of T cell changes during pregnancy in multiple sclerosis. Method: immunoSEQ multiplex PCR; TCRdb's copy keeps in-frame clones and lacks some. Here the sample spans about 49,000 clones, 92% being singletons. Germline CDR1 reads SGHTA; CDR2 reads FQGNSA. This CDR3 comprises 16 residues. Trimming removed 5 bases from V and 3 bases from J, with 19 bases in between. The sequenced sample was peripheral blood, obtained after pregnancy. The sequence was obtained from a female donor with multiple sclerosis, enrolled in a pregnancy study. This rearrangement joins TRBV7-2 to TRBJ2-5; tentative D call: TRBD2 (6 bases). CDR3 amino acids: CASSRLGGTDKETQYF. CDR3 in DNA: TGTGCCAGCAGCCGTCTCGGCGGGACGGATAAAGAGACCCAGTACTTC. The whole variable domain, filled in from reference TRBV7-2 and TRBJ2-5, reads GAGVSQSPSNKVTEKGKDVELRCDPISGHTALYWYRQSLGQGLEFLIYFQGNSAPDKSGLPSDRFSAERTGGSVSTLTIQRTQQEDSAVYLCASSRLGGTDKETQYFGPGTRLLVL.